The 27 T cell receptor beta chains listed next were all sequenced from one sample in a study of T cells in localized non-small cell lung cancer (dated by TCRdb to the early 2020s). Library preparation used the immunoSEQ multiplex PCR assay. TCRdb re-hosts the immuneACCESS table, in-frame sequences only. Its copies lack some clones; in the studies checked, an unresolved V gene accounts for under half of them, and the cause for the rest is not known. For this sample the table gives roughly 34,000 clones, of which 85% to 90% were detected only once. The top ten constitute 4% to 5% of the sample. Sequences were derived from peripheral blood, sampled before any cancer treatment. The receptors derive from a male donor aged 60 or over with stage III lung adenocarcinoma.

The chain couples TRBV6-5 to TRBJ2-7, with 10 bases aligning to TRBD1. Germline CDR1 and CDR2: MNHEY and SVGAGI. The CDR3 is 15 residues long. J lost 2 bases, V lost 2 bases, and 3 bases had no gene match. CDR3 nucleotides: TGTGCCAGCAGTTACGACAGGGGGCGCCCCTACGAGCAGTACTTC. This translates into CASSYDRGRPYEQYF.

This chain joins TRBV7-9 and TRBJ1-2; no clear D. Germline V gives CDR1 SEHNR, CDR2 FQNEAQ (reference sequence). V lost 5 bases and J 8 bases, leaving 15 bases between the germline ends. The length of the CDR3 is 13 residues. CDR3 protein: CASSPSAPNGYTF. The CDR3 DNA follows: TGTGCCAGCAGCCCCTCCGCCCCAAACGGCTACACCTTC.

The rearrangement links TRBV5-1 to TRBJ2-3, with TRBD2 matching over 12 bases. J lost 5 bases, V lost 4 bases, and 11 bases had no gene match. CDR1 SGHRS and CDR2 YFSETQ come from the germline V gene. There are 17 residues in the CDR3. In DNA form, the CDR3 reads TGCGCCAGCAGCACTGGGACTAGCGGGTACAACGAAGATACGCAGTATTTT. Encoded protein: CASSTGTSGYNEDTQYF. The variable domain in full, completed from reference TRBV5-1 and TRBJ2-3, reads KAGVTQTPRYLIKTRGQQVTLSCSPISGHRSVSWYQQTPGQGLQFLFEYFSETQRNKGNFPGRFSGRQFSNSRSEMNVSTLELGDSALYLCASSTGTSGYNEDTQYFGPGTRLTVL.

The chain recombines TRBV30 with TRBJ1-4, with a possible D match to TRBD1 (6 bases). This CDR3 spans 17 amino acids. Trimming left V 0 bases short and J 6 bases short, with 20 bases between. CDR1 and CDR2 (germline): GTSNPN, SVGIG (reference sequence). CDR3 region: CAWSVDVWKGEYEKLFF. The CDR3 DNA reads as TGTGCCTGGAGTGTCGACGTCTGGAAGGGGGAGTATGAAAAACTGTTTTTT.

The rearrangement uses TRBV19 and TRBJ2-7, with TRBD1 matching 8 bases. Per the germline V gene, CDR1 is LNHDA and CDR2 is SQIVND (reference sequence). This CDR3 comprises 13 residues. V lost 4 bases to trimming and J lost 3 bases; unmatched junction nucleotides: 2. DNA of the CDR3: TGTGCCAGTAGTAAGGGACAGGACTACGAGCAGTACTTC. Encoded protein: CASSKGQDYEQYF.

In this sample, this clone turned up once. The same CDR3 can be traced to other DNA sequences in this sample. The CDR3: CASSYSTGNYGYTF. The CDR3 region has the DNA TGTGCCAGCAGTTACTCGACCGGGAACTATGGCTACACCTTC. The chain couples TRBV6-5 to TRBJ1-2; unclear D gene. Germline V gives CDR1 MNHEY, CDR2 SVGAGI. Deletions cut 0 bases from V and 2 bases from J, with 7 bases between. This CDR3 region has 14 residues.

This chain links TRBV30 with TRBJ1-5; the D gene is possibly TRBD1 (5 bases). With 0 bases removed from V and 7 bases from J, the gap between germline ends came to 16 bases. The CDR3 contains 15 residues. The germline gives CDR1 GTSNPN, CDR2 SVGIG (reference sequence). The CDR3 DNA follows: TGTGCCTGGAGTGTAGGGCAGGGATCCGACCAGCCCCAGCATTTT. It yields the protein CAWSVGQGSDQPQHF.

The chain links TRBV7-6 to TRBJ2-7; D gene uncertain. The germline V gene encodes CDR1 SGHVS and CDR2 FNYEAQ. The CDR3 is 14 amino acids. V shed 5 bases and J shed 1 base, with 12 bases lying between them. The DNA for the CDR3 is TGTGCCAGCAGCCGAGAGGAACGGTCCTACGAGCAGTACTTC. It yields the protein CASSREERSYEQYF.

The sample holds a few counts of this clone. This rearrangement joins TRBV16 to TRBJ2-1; 10 bases align to TRBD2. Trimming at V came to 2 bases and at J to 9 bases, leaving 10 bases not matched to a gene. The CDR3 totals 16 residues. Germline V lookup: CDR1 KGHSY, CDR2 FQNENV. As DNA, the CDR3 is TGTGCCAGCAGCCAAGGTCAAGCGGGAGGGCTGCGTGAGCAGTTCTTC. Amino acids: CASSQGQAGGLREQFF.

The rearrangement links TRBV9 to TRBJ2-7, with 9 bases lining up with TRBD1. The CDR3 has 16 amino acids. V shed 4 bases and J 3 bases; nucleotides not matched to a gene: 11. CDR1 SGDLS and CDR2 YYNGEE come from the germline V gene. The CDR3, as DNA: TGTGCCAGCAGCCCCACTCCGGGACAGGGCTACTACGAGCAGTACTTC. Its translation is CASSPTPGQGYYEQYF.

This clone was detected once. This sequence joins TRBV6-1 and TRBJ1-5; no definite D call. This CDR3 has 13 residues. Germline V lookup: CDR1 MNHNS, CDR2 SASEGT. V was pared by 2 bases and J by 4 bases, with 6 bases between. The CDR3 coding sequence is TGTGCCAGCAGTGAACCCGGAAATCAGCCCCAGCATTTT. Protein: CASSEPGNQPQHF.

The CDR3 coding sequence is TGCGCCAGCAGCTTGGGAGACCCGGGACAGGGAGGCTACTACGAGCAGTACTTC. This codes for CASSLGDPGQGGYYEQYF. The chain recombines TRBV5-1 with TRBJ2-7; 9 nucleotides line up with TRBD1. The CDR3 runs 18 residues. Germline V gene lookup returns CDR1 SGHRS and CDR2 YFSETQ. The V and J ends lost 0 bases and 3 bases, in that order; junction bases with no gene match: 13. The full variable domain, with the rest looked up from reference TRBV5-1 and TRBJ2-7, is KAGVTQTPRYLIKTRGQQVTLSCSPISGHRSVSWYQQTPGQGLQFLFEYFSETQRNKGNFPGRFSGRQFSNSRSEMNVSTLELGDSALYLCASSLGDPGQGGYYEQYFGPGTRLTVT.

This chain joins TRBV2 and TRBJ2-1, with TRBD2 identical over 8 bases. CDR1 and CDR2 (germline): SNHLY, FYNNEI. The V and J ends lost 3 bases and 5 bases, in that order; junction bases with no gene match: 3. The CDR3 covers 14 residues. DNA for the CDR3: TGTGCCAGCAGTGACAGCGGGAGAGACAATGAGCAGTTCTTC. Translation gives CASSDSGRDNEQFF.

The V and J genes are TRBV5-6 and TRBJ1-1; D unclear. V was clipped by 5 bases and J by 0 bases, with 8 bases between them. The CDR3 is 13 residues long. Germline CDR1 is SGHDT and CDR2 is YYEEEE. This CDR3 is CASRLTMNTEAFF. CDR3 nucleotide sequence: TGTGCCAGCAGACTTACCATGAACACTGAAGCTTTCTTT.

The chain is built from TRBV6-5 and TRBJ2-7; tentatively, D is TRBD1 or TRBD2 (6 bases each). Per germline, CDR1 MNHEY and CDR2 SVGAGI. Trimming shortened V by 4 bases and J by 2 bases, and 15 bases separated the two germline ends. The CDR3 totals 15 residues. CDR3 bases: TGTGCCAGCAGTTTGGGAACAGGGAGGACCTACGAGCAGTACTTC. Protein: CASSLGTGRTYEQYF.

V and J are TRBV7-8 and TRBJ2-3; 8 nucleotides align to TRBD2. This CDR3 has 21 amino acids. J lost 0 bases, V lost 5 bases, and 22 bases had no gene match. The germline V gene has CDR1 SGHVS and CDR2 FQNEAQ. This CDR3 is CASSRNKRGSTNVYSTDTQYF. The CDR3 bases are TGTGCCAGCAGCCGAAACAAGCGGGGGTCCACGAACGTTTACAGCACAGATACGCAGTATTTT.

The genes are TRBV11-2 and TRBJ1-1; 8 nucleotides align to TRBD1. This CDR3 comprises 14 residues. J lost 4 bases, V lost 1 base, and 2 bases had no gene match. The germline V gene encodes CDR1 SGHAT and CDR2 FQNNGV. The CDR3 DNA sequence: TGTGCCAGCAGCTTAGGACAGGGGAGCACTGAAGCTTTCTTT. This codes for CASSLGQGSTEAFF.

This chain uses TRBV6-4 with TRBJ2-5; D is ambiguous. CDR3 length equals 14 residues. V gave up 2 bases and J gave up 3 bases, with 10 bases separating them. The V gene's germline CDR1 is MRHNA and CDR2 SNTAGT. CDR3 amino acids: CASSDLDLKETQYF. CDR3 DNA: TGTGCCAGCAGTGACCTGGACCTTAAAGAGACCCAGTACTTC.

The chain is built from TRBV6-5 and TRBJ2-3, with 12 positions matching TRBD2. The V segment lost 7 bases and the J segment 9 bases; nucleotides outside the gene matches: 11. The CDR3 has 15 residues. Per germline, CDR1 MNHEY and CDR2 SVGAGI. The CDR3 loop is CASTPTSGGPRTQYF. CDR3 DNA sequence: TGTGCCAGCACACCGACTAGCGGGGGCCCAAGGACGCAGTATTTT.

The gene calls are TRBV5-1 and TRBJ2-1; perhaps D is TRBD1 or TRBD2 (5 bases each). V gave up 1 base and J gave up 8 bases, with 13 bases separating them. Germline V gene data show CDR1 as SGHRS and CDR2 as YFSETQ. This CDR3 contains 14 residues. The CDR3 DNA is TGCGCCAGCAGCTTGAGCAGTGAGGGGTATGAGCAGTTCTTC. It specifies CASSLSSEGYEQFF.

By share, this clone ranks as medium-sized. The chain couples TRBV5-1 to TRBJ1-1, with TRBD1 matching 7 bases. This CDR3 is 14 amino acids long. Germline V lookup: CDR1 SGHRS, CDR2 YFSETQ. J gave up 4 bases and V 0 bases, and 3 bases lay outside the gene matches. The CDR3 coding sequence is TGCGCCAGCAGCTTGGGACAGGGATTCACTGAAGCTTTCTTT. Its translation: CASSLGQGFTEAFF.

This chain links TRBV6-1 with TRBJ1-6; no reliable D call. Trimming took off 4 bases at V and 3 bases at J, with 10 bases between the two ends. This CDR3 is built from 15 residues. Germline V CDR1 and CDR2: MNHNS, SASEGT. CDR3 coding DNA: TGTGCCAGCAGTGGTGCCGGCGGCTATAATTCACCCCTCCACTTT. Amino acid sequence: CASSGAGGYNSPLHF.

J is TRBJ2-4 and V is TRBV11-2; D possibly corresponds to TRBD1 (6 bases). The CDR3 is 16 residues long. V was trimmed by 1 base and J by 0 bases, leaving 10 bases between them. Germline V gene data show CDR1 as SGHAT and CDR2 as FQNNGV. CDR3 nucleotide sequence: TGTGCCAGCAGCTTAGTGCAGGGGATAGCCAAAAACATTCAGTACTTC. Amino acid sequence: CASSLVQGIAKNIQYF.

The chain employs TRBV7-8 and TRBJ2-2, with D possibly being TRBD1 (6 bases). CDR3 length: 18 amino acids. Germline V CDR1 and CDR2: SGHVS, FQNEAQ. V was pared by 1 base and J by 4 bases, with 19 bases between. This CDR3 is CASSLVAGATFGTGELFF. The CDR3 DNA reads TGTGCCAGCAGCTTAGTGGCAGGGGCAACCTTCGGCACCGGGGAGCTGTTTTTT.

This clone came up a few times. In DNA, the CDR3 is TGCAGCGTTGGTGCCGGCACAGATACGCAGTATTTT. It yields the protein CSVGAGTDTQYF. This chain joins TRBV29-1 and TRBJ2-3; D not resolved. Trimming pared 4 bases from V and 1 base from J, leaving 6 bases between. Germline CDR1 is SQVTM and CDR2 is ANQGSEA. The CDR3 runs 12 residues.

This rearrangement joins TRBV6-1 to TRBJ2-1; D remains ambiguous. Per germline, CDR1 MNHNS and CDR2 SASEGT. The V end was cut by 2 bases, the J end by 4 bases, with 9 bases between. There are 14 residues in the CDR3. The CDR3 coding sequence is TGTGCCAGCAGTGAATCGGGCATATACAATGAGCAGTTCTTC. It yields the protein CASSESGIYNEQFF.

The chain joins TRBV19 to TRBJ1-3, with a weak D call TRBD1 (5 bases). Looked up from germline, CDR1 is LNHDA and CDR2 is SQIVND (reference sequence). The V gene lost 9 bases and the J gene lost 4 bases, with 13 bases spanning the gap. CDR3 length: 13 amino acids. The CDR3 loop is CASQGRMGNTIYF. The DNA of the CDR3 is TGTGCCAGCCAGGGACGGATGGGAAACACCATATATTTT.